What follows are 26 T cell receptor beta chains derived from one specimen sequenced in a study of T cell repertoires in cytomegalovirus infection. TCRdb re-analysed the reads in MiXCR, keeping a single row per CDR3 protein. Of around 100,000 distinct CDR3 sequences listed, around 31% are singletons. The antigens these receptors bind are not known. Sequencing used CD8+ T cells from cultured PBMCs, obtained from culture after CMV antigen stimulation. These receptors came from a human donor in good health (CMV status not recorded). Some clones in this sample may be carry-over from other donors' samples.

V is TRBV5-1 and J is TRBJ2-3; D not resolved. The CDR3 consists of 17 residues. V lost 4 bases to trimming and J lost 0 bases, with 18 bases between them. Germline V lookup: CDR1 SGHRS, CDR2 YFSETQ. CDR3 amino acids: CASSHSPESTSTDTQYF. As DNA, the CDR3 is TGCGCCAGCAGCCACTCTCCAGAAAGTACTAGCACAGATACGCAGTATTTT. Full variable domain (rest looked up from reference TRBV5-1 and TRBJ2-3): KAGVTQTPRYLIKTRGQQVTLSCSPISGHRSVSWYQQTPGQGLQFLFEYFSETQRNKGNFPGRFSGRQFSNSRSEMNVSTLELGDSALYLCASSHSPESTSTDTQYFGPGTRLTVL.

The chain is built from TRBV25-1 and TRBJ1-4, with unresolved D. V was clipped by 4 bases and J by 0 bases, with 9 bases between them. From germline, CDR1 is MGHDK and CDR2 SYGVNS. There are 15 residues in the CDR3. The CDR3, as DNA: TGTGCCAGCAGTGTACTCAGCTCAACTAATGAAAAACTGTTTTTT. Protein: CASSVLSSTNEKLFF.

The chain joins TRBV12-5 to TRBJ1-5, with D tentatively TRBD1 (6 bases). Trimming took off 6 bases at V and 8 bases at J, with 20 bases between the two ends. The CDR3 contains 15 residues. Germline loops: CDR1 LGHNT, CDR2 FRNRAP. CDR3 sequence: CASGWTGTTVEPQHF. CDR3 DNA: TGTGCTAGTGGCTGGACGGGGACAACGGTCGAGCCCCAGCATTTT.

This clonotype was recorded many times. The chain employs TRBV7-2 and TRBJ2-2; 9 bases line up with TRBD1. The V gene's germline CDR1 is SGHTA and CDR2 FQGNSA. The CDR3 has 16 residues. The junction had 7 bases not matched to a gene; V was cut back by 5 bases and J by 3 bases. CDR3 sequence: CASSQRQGGYTGELFF. The CDR3 bases are TGTGCCAGCAGCCAAAGACAGGGGGGTTACACCGGGGAGCTGTTTTTT.

A few counts support this clonotype. The chain combines TRBV19 with TRBJ2-1; 12 nucleotides line up with TRBD2. Trimming at V came to 9 bases and at J to 0 bases, leaving 3 bases not matched to a gene. Germline V gene sequence: CDR1 LNHDA, CDR2 SQIVND (reference sequence). The CDR3 sequence is 15 residues long. CDR3 bases: TGTGCCAGCAAGACTAGCGGGGGCTCCTACAATGAGCAGTTCTTC. Protein product: CASKTSGGSYNEQFF.

This chain connects TRBV4-1 to TRBJ2-5; 12 bases are a match to TRBD2. CDR1 and CDR2 from the germline V gene are MGHRA and YSYEKL. V was pared by 1 base and J by 4 bases, with 7 bases of the junction left unmatched. This CDR3 comprises 17 residues. For the CDR3, the DNA is TGCGCCAGCAGCCAAGTCCTAGCGGGGGGGCCGACAGAGACCCAGTACTTC. Translating gives CASSQVLAGGPTETQYF.

This chain connects TRBV4-1 to TRBJ2-7, with TRBD1 identical over 8 bases. The CDR3 sequence is 16 residues long. Germline V gives CDR1 MGHRA, CDR2 YSYEKL. V trimming: 1 base; J trimming: 3 bases; junction bases outside the gene matches: 8. The CDR3 loop is CASSQVGRQGIYEQYF. The DNA for the CDR3 is TGCGCCAGCAGCCAAGTGGGACGACAGGGGATCTACGAGCAGTACTTC.

The CDR3, as DNA: TGTGCCAGCAGTCAGGGAGACACTGAAGCTTTCTTT. Translation gives CASSQGDTEAFF. J is TRBJ1-1 and V is TRBV12-3 or TRBV12-4, with D possibly matching TRBD1 (5 bases). V was clipped by 5 bases and J by 3 bases, with 7 bases between them. The CDR3 extends over 12 amino acids.

This chain links TRBV27 with TRBJ1-5; D possibly corresponds to TRBD1 (5 bases). V was cut by 4 bases and J by 6 bases, with 13 bases left in between. Germline V gene lookup returns CDR1 MNHEY and CDR2 SMNVEV (reference sequence). This CDR3 region has 14 residues. Here the CDR3 reads CASSSQGISQPQHF. In nucleotides, the CDR3 is TGTGCCAGCAGTTCGCAGGGAATCAGTCAGCCCCAGCATTTT.

The chain has TRBV6-5 and TRBJ2-1; possible D gene TRBD2, 7 bases. Trimming removed 7 bases at V and 0 bases at J, with 13 bases between. The CDR3 has 15 amino acids. CDR1 and CDR2 (germline): MNHEY, SVGAGI. The CDR3 spells CASKGGGASYNEQFF. CDR3 sequence (DNA): TGTGCCAGCAAGGGAGGGGGGGCCTCCTACAATGAGCAGTTCTTC.

The chain recombines TRBV7-9 with TRBJ1-1; D remains ambiguous. The CDR3 sequence is 14 residues long. Trimming removed 5 bases at V and 1 base at J, with 11 bases between. Per the germline V gene, CDR1 is SEHNR and CDR2 is FQNEAQ (reference sequence). This CDR3 is CASSMIDGNTEAFF. The CDR3 bases are TGTGCCAGCAGCATGATCGACGGGAACACTGAAGCTTTCTTT.

There are many counts of this clonotype. The V and J genes are TRBV19 and TRBJ1-2; D gene ambiguous. The V end lost 4 bases, the J end lost 4 bases, and 16 bases lay between the germline ends. This CDR3 region has 15 residues. The germline gives CDR1 LNHDA, CDR2 SQIVND (reference sequence). The CDR3 loop is CASSRSSRDPYGYTF. The CDR3 coding sequence is TGTGCCAGTAGTAGATCCTCGAGGGATCCCTATGGCTACACCTTC.

The chain recombines TRBV5-1 with TRBJ2-2; D uncertain. CDR1 and CDR2 (germline): SGHRS, YFSETQ. Trimming removed 1 base at V and 5 bases at J, with 12 bases between. CDR3 length equals 15 residues. The CDR3 protein is CASSLWDPGTGELFF. The CDR3 coding sequence is TGCGCCAGCAGCTTGTGGGATCCCGGAACCGGGGAGCTGTTTTTT.

This clonotype has more than one count but fewer than ten. The rearrangement uses TRBV15 and TRBJ1-6; unclear D gene. The V end was cut by 0 bases, the J end by 7 bases, with 7 bases between. The length of the CDR3 is 14 residues. The V gene's germline CDR1 is LNHNV and CDR2 YYDKDF (reference sequence). The CDR3 nucleotides read TGTGCCACCAGCAGAGATCGTGGGAATTCACCCCTCCACTTT. It yields the protein CATSRDRGNSPLHF.

The rearrangement uses TRBV6-1 and TRBJ1-1; D uncertain. CDR3 length: 10 residues. V was clipped by 6 bases and J by 1 base, with 0 bases between them. CDR1 and CDR2 (germline): MNHNS, SASEGT. For the CDR3, the DNA is TGTGCCAGCAGGAACACTGAAGCTTTCTTT. This encodes CASRNTEAFF.

This clonotype was picked up a small number of times. The chain carries TRBV7-6 and TRBJ2-7, with TRBD1 as a possible D gene (7 bases). The CDR3 runs to 15 residues. Germline lookup yields CDR1 SGHVS and CDR2 FNYEAQ. The V end lost 1 base, the J end lost 0 bases, and 10 bases lay between the germline ends. The CDR3 sequence is CASSLGGTASYEQYF. For the CDR3, the DNA is TGTGCCAGCAGCTTAGGCGGGACAGCCTCCTACGAGCAGTACTTC.

This clonotype was seen a handful of times. The V call is TRBV20-1, the J call TRBJ1-5, with no clear D. Trimming stripped 3 bases from V and 0 bases from J, with 12 bases between. This CDR3 spans 15 amino acids. Germline CDR1 is DFQATT and CDR2 is SNEGSKA (reference sequence). The CDR3 DNA reads as TGCAGTGCTAGTCAGGCCAGCCTTAGCAATCAGCCCCAGCATTTT. Translating it yields CSASQASLSNQPQHF.

The rearrangement uses TRBV4-1 and TRBJ1-2; TRBD1 might be the D (5 bases). With 0 bases removed from V and 0 bases from J, the gap between germline ends came to 8 bases. This CDR3 has 15 amino acids. Germline-derived CDR1 and CDR2 are MGHRA and YSYEKL. DNA for the CDR3: TGCGCCAGCAGCCAAGATGACAGCACTAACTATGGCTACACCTTC. Protein product: CASSQDDSTNYGYTF.

The chain is built from TRBV3-1 and TRBJ2-5; tentative D call: TRBD2 (5 bases). V lost 0 bases and J 4 bases, leaving 21 bases between the germline ends. This CDR3 comprises 18 residues. CDR1 is LGHDT, CDR2 YNNKEL, per germline (reference sequence). CDR3: CASSQDDRLIFPPETQYF. CDR3 in DNA: TGTGCCAGCAGCCAAGACGACCGACTAATTTTCCCTCCAGAGACCCAGTACTTC.

This clonotype turned up a few times. The chain joins TRBV7-6 to TRBJ1-5; D might be TRBD1 (6 bases). The V and J ends lost 0 bases and 1 base respectively, with 22 bases between them. The CDR3 loop spans 20 amino acids. Germline V gives CDR1 SGHVS, CDR2 FNYEAQ. The CDR3 reads CASSLAAGSGKGGSNQPQHF. The CDR3 DNA sequence: TGTGCCAGCAGCTTAGCGGCGGGTTCAGGAAAGGGGGGAAGCAATCAGCCCCAGCATTTT.

The V gene is TRBV15, the J gene TRBJ2-7; 11 nucleotides agree with TRBD1. CDR3 length: 14 residues. V shed 8 bases and J 4 bases; nucleotides not matched to a gene: 7. Germline CDR1 is LNHNV and CDR2 is YYDKDF (reference sequence). CDR3 sequence: CATARDRGEYEQYF. DNA of the CDR3: TGTGCCACCGCACGGGACAGGGGGGAATACGAGCAGTACTTC.

The chain couples TRBV10-3 to TRBJ2-1, with 12 bases lining up with TRBD1. Germline V lookup: CDR1 ENHRY, CDR2 SYGVKD. V dropped 7 bases and J dropped 3; count of bases not matched to a gene: 4. CDR3 length equals 15 residues. DNA of the CDR3: TGTGCCATCACCGGGACAGGGGGCGGCTACAATGAGCAGTTCTTC. The encoded protein is CAITGTGGGYNEQFF.

This chain joins TRBV3-1 and TRBJ2-1; D might be TRBD1 or TRBD2, each matching 7 bases. There are 16 residues in the CDR3. V was shortened by 0 bases and J by 7 bases, with 16 bases between the two germline ends. Germline values: CDR1 LGHDT, CDR2 YNNKEL (reference sequence). The CDR3 nucleotides read TGTGCCAGCAGCCAAGATGGGTGGGAGGGGGCGAATGAGCAGTTCTTC. Its protein is CASSQDGWEGANEQFF.

The chain combines TRBV11-1 with TRBJ2-5; tentatively, D is TRBD2 (7 bases). CDR1 is SGHAT, CDR2 FQDESV, per germline (reference sequence). V was clipped by 5 bases and J by 5 bases, with 18 bases between them. The CDR3 contains 15 residues. CDR3 loop: CASSPVGGPGETQYF. CDR3 nucleotide sequence: TGTGCCAGCAGCCCTGTCGGGGGGCCCGGGGAGACCCAGTACTTC.

The chain is built from TRBV11-3 and TRBJ2-5; perhaps D is TRBD1 or TRBD2 (5 bases each). The CDR3 covers 14 residues. The V gene lost 4 bases and the J gene lost 3 bases, with 12 bases spanning the gap. Germline V gives CDR1 SGHNT, CDR2 YENEEA. DNA of the CDR3: TGTGCCAGCAGCTCCGGGGCCCGGGAAGAGACCCAGTACTTC. Protein sequence: CASSSGAREETQYF.

The chain recombines TRBV12-3 or TRBV12-4 with TRBJ1-2; D possibly corresponds to TRBD1 (5 bases). CDR3 length: 15 amino acids. V was shortened by 5 bases and J by 2 bases, with 15 bases between the two germline ends. CDR3 DNA: TGTGCCAGCAGTCCAACGGGACGGATAAACTATGGCTACACCTTC. Protein: CASSPTGRINYGYTF.